The clone carrying this T cell receptor (beta chain) was picked up a small number of times. Its antigen is undetermined. These data are taken from a study of identical twins. Study-wide results and caveats: Among out-of-frame alpha sequences shared by twins, low generation probability occurred in excess.

Each CDR3 protein is one row after TCRdb ran MiXCR on the 5' RACE reads. The sample lists 1,800,000 or so distinct CDR3 sequences, 32% occurring once. Germline trimming cut 3 bases from V and 4 bases from J; bases unmatched to any gene: 7. The CDR3 is made up of 14 amino acids. The germline V gene has CDR1 DFQATT and CDR2 SNEGSKA (reference sequence). This chain links TRBV20-1 with TRBJ1-2; 8 bases fit TRBD1. The sequence was obtained from a newborn girl in good health. Material: cord blood. The CDR3, as DNA: TGCAGTGCTAGCCTTGTAGACAGGGGCTATGGCTACACCTTC. Its protein is CSASLVDRGYGYTF.